This T cell receptor (beta chain) is drawn from a study of CD4 T cells in relation to SARS-CoV-2 and coronaviruses. General observations from the study: About 65% of donors had memory CD4+ clonotypes crossrecognizing SARS-CoV-2 and common cold coronavirus spike. According to naive versus memory sequencing, detected responses are memory recall, not newly primed.

CD4+ T cells from unexposed donors were obtained before the COVID-19 pandemic (2011-2018). As to this clone: The antigen remains unidentified.

The CDR3 loop spans 16 amino acids. Trimming cost V 0 bases and J 4 bases; bases outside gene matches: 4. Germline V gives CDR1 SGHAT, CDR2 FQNNGV. Sequencing used immunoSEQ multiplex PCR; TCRdb keeps in-frame clones, though not all of them. The sample has tens of thousands of clones; 86% are singletons. The source of this sequence is a human donor in good health. The chain has TRBV11-2 and TRBJ2-2, with 8 bases identical to TRBD1. The sequenced sample consisted of memory CD4+ T cells from PBMCs. CDR3 DNA sequence: TGTGCCAGCAGCTTAGATCTACAGGGGGGCACCGGGGAGCTGTTTTTT. Translation: CASSLDLQGGTGELFF. The whole variable domain, remainder taken from reference TRBV11-2 and TRBJ2-2, is EAGVAQSPRYKIIEKRQSVAFWCNPISGHATLYWYQQILGQGPKLLIQFQNNGVVDDSQLPKDRFSAERLKGVDSTLKIQPAKLEDSAVYLCASSLDLQGGTGELFFGEGSRLTVL.